At least ten counts were recorded for the clone carrying this T cell receptor beta chain. This record belongs to a study of T-cell reconstitution after alpha-beta-depleted transplantation in children. The CDR3 has 14 residues. Trimming cost V 10 bases and J 2 bases, with 16 bases left between them. The germline V gene encodes CDR1 MGHRA and CDR2 YSYEKL. The TCRbeta library was prepared with unique molecular identifiers. A single record per CDR3 protein comes from TCRdb applying MiXCR to the PCR reads. The repertoire includes 450,000 to 600,000 distinct CDR3 sequences, about 10% of them detected once, and roughly 2.1% sits in the top ten.

Sequenced here: PBMCs, sampled before TCRalphabeta/CD19-depleted stem cell transplant. The chain joins TRBV4-1 to TRBJ2-3; D perhaps matches TRBD2 (5 bases). This sequence was found in a child aged 2 to 15 with inherited bone marrow failure, due to receive a stem cell transplant. DNA of the CDR3: TGCGCCACCCGTCTGGAGGTAGCCACAGATACGCAGTATTTT. Translated: CATRLEVATDTQYF.